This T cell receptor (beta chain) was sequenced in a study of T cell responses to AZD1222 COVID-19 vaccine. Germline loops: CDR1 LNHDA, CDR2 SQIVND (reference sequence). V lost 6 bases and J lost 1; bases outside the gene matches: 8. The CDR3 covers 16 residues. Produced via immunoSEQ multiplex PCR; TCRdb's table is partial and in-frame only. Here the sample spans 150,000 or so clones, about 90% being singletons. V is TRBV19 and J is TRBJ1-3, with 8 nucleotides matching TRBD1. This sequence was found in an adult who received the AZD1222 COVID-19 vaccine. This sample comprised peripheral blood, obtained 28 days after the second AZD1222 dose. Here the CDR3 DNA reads TGTGCCAGTAGCCCCGTTGGGACAGGTTCTGGAAACACCATATATTTT. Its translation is CASSPVGTGSGNTIYF.